These 9 T cell receptor beta chains share one sample of origin, sequenced in a study of T cell changes during pregnancy in multiple sclerosis. The repertoire was sequenced with immunoSEQ multiplex PCR; TCRdb's copy has only in-frame clones and lacks some. The sample lists some 90,000 clones, approximately 92% occurring once. The sequencing here drew on peripheral blood, taken in the first trimester of pregnancy. The source of these receptors is a female donor with multiple sclerosis, enrolled in a pregnancy study.

Only one count was recorded for this clone. This chain uses TRBV15 with TRBJ2-1; 10 positions match TRBD2. The germline gives CDR1 LNHNV, CDR2 YYDKDF (reference sequence). The CDR3 length is 15 residues. With 4 bases clipped from V and 7 bases from J, the junction kept 7 bases outside the gene matches. CDR3 region: CATSTGLANFNEQFF. In nucleotides, the CDR3 is TGTGCCACCAGCACGGGACTAGCGAATTTTAATGAGCAGTTCTTC.

The rearrangement links TRBV25-1 to TRBJ2-1; 11 bases map to TRBD2. Trimming took 3 bases from V and 10 from J; bases not matched to a gene: 5. This CDR3 spans 14 amino acids. Germline V gene sequence: CDR1 MGHDK, CDR2 SYGVNS. The CDR3 protein is CASSESTSGTEQFF. The DNA of the CDR3 is TGTGCCAGCAGTGAGTCGACTAGCGGGACGGAGCAGTTCTTC.

V and J are TRBV7-2 and TRBJ1-2; D gene ambiguous. Germline V gene sequence: CDR1 SGHTA, CDR2 FQGNSA. V lost 2 bases, J lost 4 bases, and 8 bases lay in between. There are 13 residues in the CDR3. CDR3 sequence reads: CASSLRESYGYTF. DNA for the CDR3: TGTGCCAGCAGCTTAAGGGAGAGCTATGGCTACACCTTC.

The J gene is TRBJ1-2, the V gene TRBV19; 9 bases align to TRBD1. Per the germline V gene, CDR1 is LNHDA and CDR2 is SQIVND (reference sequence). V was pared by 6 bases and J by 0 bases, with 8 bases of the junction left unmatched. CDR3 length equals 16 residues. DNA of the CDR3: TGTGCCAGTAGCTTGGGACAGGGACGAGCTAACTATGGCTACACCTTC. It translates to CASSLGQGRANYGYTF. Full variable domain (missing parts from reference TRBV19 and TRBJ1-2): DGGITQSPKYLFRKEGQNVTLSCEQNLNHDAMYWYRQDPGQGLRLIYYSQIVNDFQKGDIAEGYSVSREKKESFPLTVTSAQKNPTAFYLCASSLGQGRANYGYTFGSGTRLTVV.

The chain is built from TRBV28 and TRBJ2-5; 8 nucleotides match TRBD1. The CDR3 covers 16 residues. From germline, CDR1 is MDHEN and CDR2 SYDVKM. After removal of 5 bases from V and 1 base from J, the junction contained 9 bases not matched to a gene. The CDR3 DNA is TGTGCCAGCAGTCCTCCGCAGGGGGCGAGCCAAGAGACCCAGTACTTC. This encodes CASSPPQGASQETQYF.

The chain carries TRBV7-2 and TRBJ2-6, with TRBD1 as a possible D gene (5 bases). Germline-derived CDR1 and CDR2 are SGHTA and FQGNSA. The CDR3 spans 16 residues. V lost 1 base to trimming and J lost 3 bases, with 10 bases between them. CDR3 in amino acids: CASSLEARVGANVLTF. The DNA of the CDR3 is TGTGCCAGCAGCTTAGAGGCCAGGGTTGGGGCCAACGTCCTGACTTTC.

The chain is built from TRBV2 and TRBJ1-2; 8 bases are a match to TRBD1. With V trimmed by 2 bases and J by 8 bases, 4 bases remained unmatched. This CDR3 has 13 amino acids. CDR1 is SNHLY and CDR2 is FYNNEI in the germline V gene. The chain's CDR3 is CASSEQGAQGYTF. In nucleotides, the CDR3 is TGTGCCAGCAGTGAACAGGGGGCGCAAGGCTACACCTTC.

The chain is built from TRBV29-1 and TRBJ2-7; no definite D call. The germline V and J ends were trimmed by 3 bases and 3 bases, with 12 bases remaining between them. The CDR3 is 13 residues long. CDR1 and CDR2 (germline): SQVTM, ANQGSEA. CDR3 in amino acids: CSVDGATIYEQYF. In nucleotides, the CDR3 is TGCAGCGTTGATGGCGCCACTATCTACGAGCAGTACTTC.

The V gene is TRBV7-8, the J gene TRBJ2-2; 7 bases line up with TRBD2. Losses at the gene ends were 5 bases for V and 2 bases for J; bases not matched to a gene: 11. Germline CDR1 SGHVS, CDR2 FQNEAQ. The length of the CDR3 is 17 residues. In nucleotides, the CDR3 is TGTGCCAGCAGCCAGTTCGTAGGGAGGGCTAACACCGGGGAGCTGTTTTTT. Translating it yields CASSQFVGRANTGELFF.